This T cell receptor (beta chain) came from a study of cytomegalovirus exposure and HLA in healthy donors. TCRdb's copy holds only in-frame clones and misses some; the assay was immunoSEQ multiplex PCR. This table has roughly 130,000 clones, about 90% appearing once. This clone was picked up one time. Its antigen remains unknown. Notes on the study in general: Cytomegalovirus-associated TCR beta chains were listed, numbering around 150. Most TCRs appeared rarely, but some public TCRs recurred in many donors.

CDR1 is MNHEY and CDR2 is SVGAGI in the germline V gene. This CDR3 is built from 14 residues. The V segment lost 6 bases and the J segment 7 bases; nucleotides outside the gene matches: 11. What was sequenced was PBMCs. The rearrangement uses TRBV6-5 and TRBJ2-7, with 8 positions matching TRBD1. This TCR came from a man aged 25-45 years in good health and CMV-seronegative. CDR3 DNA sequence: TGTGCCAGCAGCGGGACAGGTTGGAGGCAGGAGCAGTACTTC. Protein: CASSGTGWRQEQYF.